This T cell receptor (beta chain) was found in a study of T cells after yellow fever vaccination. Study results and caveats: Clonotypes shared by both compartments, CD4 and CD8, made up a small share. Once the booster was given, most primary-vaccination clones reappeared, at around 95% for CD4 and more than 85% for CD8.

The authors made TCR cDNA by 5'RACE template switching, adding a universal primer site and UMIs. TCRdb reanalysed the 5' RACE reads using MiXCR and keeps one entry per CDR3 protein. The sample shows hundreds of thousands of distinct CDR3 sequences, approximately 19% of them seen only once. A word on this clonotype: Its antigen is not identified.

The CDR3 is made up of 14 amino acids. V was pared by 2 bases and J by 6 bases, with 13 bases between. Per germline, CDR1 SGHTA and CDR2 FQGNSA. This TCR was sampled from a man between 18 and 35 years old who received the YFV17D yellow fever vaccine. The sample here was PBMCs, taken before the yellow fever booster vaccination. The V call is TRBV7-2, the J call TRBJ1-1; D is uncertain. CDR3 in amino acids: CASSLNGWGSEAFF. In nucleotides, the CDR3 is TGTGCCAGCAGCTTAAATGGATGGGGTTCTGAAGCTTTCTTT.